This entry describes one T cell receptor beta chain. This specimen belongs to a study of PD-L1 blockade in urothelial cancer. This CDR3 spans 11 amino acids. CDR1 DFQATT and CDR2 SNEGSKA come from the germline V gene (reference sequence). V lost 6 bases and J 9 bases, leaving 12 bases between the germline ends. Time point noted: peripheral blood 6 weeks after treatment start. Sequencing was performed with immunoSEQ multiplex PCR; in TCRdb, only in-frame clones are kept and a portion is missing. Found here are 20,000 to 25,000 clones, around nine tenths of them singletons; the top ten hold about 10%. The sequencing here drew on PBMCs, taken around atezolizumab (anti-PD-L1) treatment. This TCR was recovered from an older woman with urothelial cancer. The J gene is TRBJ2-1, the V gene TRBV20-1; maybe TRBD2 (5 bases). The CDR3: CSADPGIEQFF. The CDR3, as DNA: TGCAGTGCCGATCCCGGGATTGAGCAGTTCTTC.